What follows are 7 T cell receptor beta chains derived from one specimen sequenced in a study of PD-1 blockade in classical Hodgkin lymphoma. After autologous stem cell transplantation all patients relapsed, and prior brentuximab vedotin exposure differed between cohorts. Sequenced by immunoSEQ multiplex PCR; TCRdb stores in-frame clones only, minus some. The repertoire holds about 14,000 clones, with 83% as singletons. The material sequenced was peripheral blood mononuclear cells (PBMCs), taken at baseline. The receptors shown here come from a human donor with classical Hodgkin lymphoma.

The genes are TRBV5-1 and TRBJ1-1; D is perhaps TRBD1 (6 bases). This CDR3 is 16 amino acids long. Germline V lookup: CDR1 SGHRS, CDR2 YFSETQ. The V gene lost 4 bases and the J gene lost 4 bases, with 20 bases spanning the gap. CDR3 nucleotides: TGCGCCAGCAGCCTGGGGGGGGCCGCAGGTGGCACTGAAGCTTTCTTT. Amino acid sequence: CASSLGGAAGGTEAFF.

CDR3 sequence (DNA): TGTGCCAGCAGCTTTTCGGTGCGGTCCTACGAGCAGTACTTC. It is translated as CASSFSVRSYEQYF. The chain couples TRBV7-9 to TRBJ2-7; D is unclear. V was shortened by 3 bases and J by 1 base, with 10 bases between the two germline ends. CDR3 length equals 14 residues. Looked up from germline, CDR1 is SEHNR and CDR2 is FQNEAQ (reference sequence).

The chain is built from TRBV7-2 and TRBJ1-1; D perhaps matches TRBD1 (6 bases). This CDR3 is built from 15 residues. Trimming took off 4 bases at V and 0 bases at J, with 12 bases between the two ends. Germline V gene sequence: CDR1 SGHTA, CDR2 FQGNSA. The CDR3 DNA reads TGTGCCAGCAGCTCGCCCGGGACATTGAACACTGAAGCTTTCTTT. This gives the protein CASSSPGTLNTEAFF.

This rearrangement joins TRBV19 to TRBJ1-4; D unresolved. Germline loops: CDR1 LNHDA, CDR2 SQIVND (reference sequence). Deletions cut 4 bases from V and 5 bases from J, with 8 bases between. The CDR3 is made up of 13 amino acids. CDR3 protein: CASSRSENEKLFF. In nucleotides, the CDR3 is TGTGCCAGTAGTAGATCAGAGAATGAAAAACTGTTTTTT.

The chain has TRBV5-1 and TRBJ2-7, with 9 bases fitting TRBD1. Germline CDR1 and CDR2: SGHRS and YFSETQ. The V segment lost 7 bases and the J segment 5 bases; nucleotides outside the gene matches: 13. CDR3 size: 15 residues. The CDR3 region is CASSSAGTGWNEQYF. CDR3 nucleotide sequence: TGCGCCAGCTCCTCGGCCGGGACAGGGTGGAACGAGCAGTACTTC.

This clone was seen only once. The V call is TRBV28, the J call TRBJ1-5; no definite D call. Looked up from germline, CDR1 is MDHEN and CDR2 is SYDVKM. This CDR3 is 11 amino acids long. Trimming took 1 base from V and 15 from J, leaving 10 bases between them. CDR3 in amino acids: CASSLSRGSHF. CDR3 coding DNA: TGTGCCAGCAGTTTATCCCGGGGTTCGCATTTT.

The table lists this clone with a count of one. The chain has TRBV10-3 and TRBJ2-3; TRBD1 might be the D (6 bases). Germline assignment: CDR1 ENHRY and CDR2 SYGVKD. Deletions cut 9 bases from V and 2 bases from J, with 9 bases between. This CDR3 has 12 amino acids. CDR3 bases: TGTGCCATGACAGGACCCACAGATACGCAGTATTTT. Amino acids: CAMTGPTDTQYF.